These 28 T cell receptor beta chains share one sample of origin, sequenced in a study of CD8 T cells in ankylosing spondylitis. Whole-study results and caveats: Typical of ankylosing spondylitis blood, it appeared, was a TCR beta motif of eight highly homologous variants.

What these receptors recognize is not known. Each CDR3 protein gets one entry after TCRdb re-called the 5' RACE reads with MiXCR. Seen here are 650,000 to 800,000 distinct CDR3 sequences, under 20% observed once, and the top ten hold under 20%. The sample consisted of blood, either unsorted or a sorted T cell fraction (not recorded which). The source of these receptors is a male donor with ankylosing spondylitis.

This clonotype was seen only a few times. The chain links TRBV5-1 to TRBJ2-7; D might be TRBD1 (6 bases). Trimming cost V 4 bases and J 0 bases, with 20 bases left between them. The CDR3 is 17 residues long. Per the germline V gene, CDR1 is SGHRS and CDR2 is YFSETQ. CDR3 in DNA: TGCGCCAGCAGCATACTGCAGGGGCCTGAAAACTCCTACGAGCAGTACTTC. Translated: CASSILQGPENSYEQYF.

This rearrangement joins TRBV6-2 or TRBV6-3 to TRBJ1-5, with D perhaps TRBD1 (6 bases). Looked up from germline, CDR1 is MNHEY and CDR2 is SVGEGT. The CDR3 has 14 amino acids. The V end lost 8 bases, the J end lost 7 bases, and 18 bases lay between the germline ends. CDR3 in amino acids: CASADSLLVQPQHF. For the CDR3, the DNA is TGTGCCAGCGCGGACAGTTTATTAGTCCAGCCCCAGCATTTT.

The chain joins TRBV30 to TRBJ2-7, with TRBD1 matching over 8 bases. The germline gives CDR1 GTSNPN, CDR2 SVGIG (reference sequence). The junction had 5 bases not matched to a gene; V was cut back by 2 bases and J by 2 bases. CDR3 length equals 14 residues. The CDR3 DNA follows: TGTGCCTGGAGTCTAGGACAGGGCACCTACGAGCAGTACTTC. As protein: CAWSLGQGTYEQYF.

This clonotype was seen many times. CDR3 bases: TGTGCCAGCAGTCCGGGACTAGCGTGGGAAGAGTACTTC. Residues: CASSPGLAWEEYF. The chain has TRBV12-3 or TRBV12-4 and TRBJ2-7; 10 bases line up with TRBD2. After removal of 5 bases from V and 11 bases from J, the junction contained 9 bases not matched to a gene. The CDR3 covers 13 residues.

This clonotype was seen a few times. The chain carries TRBV29-1 and TRBJ2-7; D is perhaps TRBD2 (6 bases). Germline-derived CDR1 and CDR2 are SQVTM and ANQGSEA. The CDR3 consists of 12 residues. Trimming took off 4 bases at V and 0 bases at J, with 7 bases between the two ends. This CDR3 reads CSVGGDSYEQYF. As DNA, the CDR3 is TGCAGCGTTGGGGGGGACTCCTACGAGCAGTACTTC.

The rearrangement joins TRBV20-1 to TRBJ2-1; D gene ambiguous. The CDR3 has 16 amino acids. The germline V gene has CDR1 DFQATT and CDR2 SNEGSKA (reference sequence). Between the trimmed V and J ends, which lost 6 bases and 1 base, there was a span of 19 bases. The CDR3, as DNA: TGCAGTGCCACCCAGCCCCGGGCATCGTCCTACAATGAGCAGTTCTTC. This translates into CSATQPRASSYNEQFF.

This clonotype was seen a handful of times. J is TRBJ2-3 and V is TRBV6-1; 12 nucleotides match TRBD1. This CDR3 contains 15 residues. The germline gives CDR1 MNHNS, CDR2 SASEGT. Unmatched junction bases numbered 9, after V lost 10 bases and J lost 4 bases. The CDR3 region is CATTTGTGGSDTQYF. As DNA, the CDR3 is TGTGCCACCACGACCGGGACAGGGGGCTCAGATACGCAGTATTTT.

The sample holds many counts of this clonotype. This chain links TRBV9 with TRBJ2-1; 13 nucleotides line up with TRBD2. The CDR3 sequence is 15 residues long. CDR1 is SGDLS, CDR2 YYNGEE, per germline. V trimming: 4 bases; J trimming: 7 bases; junction bases outside the gene matches: 5. CDR3 amino acids: CASSLRTSGRNEQFF. CDR3 coding DNA: TGTGCCAGCAGCCTTCGGACTAGCGGGAGAAATGAGCAGTTCTTC.

The chain joins TRBV14 to TRBJ1-2; D remains ambiguous. Germline V gene sequence: CDR1 SGHDN, CDR2 FVKESK. With 4 bases removed from V and 4 bases from J, the gap between germline ends came to 16 bases. This CDR3 has 15 residues. CDR3 in amino acids: CASSPSAGMAYGYTF. The CDR3 DNA follows: TGTGCCAGCAGCCCGTCGGCGGGGATGGCCTATGGCTACACCTTC.

There are a few counts of this clonotype. The V call is TRBV12-3 or TRBV12-4, the J call TRBJ1-1, with D perhaps matching TRBD1 (6 bases). This CDR3 comprises 12 residues. Deletions cut 7 bases from V and 3 bases from J, with 9 bases between. CDR3 coding DNA: TGTGCCAGCAATCCAGGGGACACTGAAGCTTTCTTT. This translates into CASNPGDTEAFF.

The chain links TRBV27 to TRBJ2-2, with D perhaps matching TRBD2 (6 bases). The CDR3 is made up of 15 amino acids. The ends were cut back, 6 bases at V and 5 bases at J, with 16 bases in the middle. The germline gives CDR1 MNHEY, CDR2 SMNVEV (reference sequence). The CDR3 sequence is CASRPTGVATGELFF. CDR3 sequence (DNA): TGTGCCAGCAGACCAACGGGGGTAGCAACCGGGGAGCTGTTTTTT.

J is TRBJ2-3 and V is TRBV24-1, with TRBD1 matching 9 bases. V lost 9 bases, J lost 3 bases, and 6 bases stayed unmatched. Germline-derived CDR1 and CDR2 are KGHDR and SFDVKD. The CDR3 sequence is 14 residues long. The CDR3 protein is CATHTGQGTDTQYF. CDR3 nucleotides: TGTGCCACCCACACGGGACAGGGAACAGATACGCAGTATTTT.

The chain carries TRBV2 and TRBJ2-7; unclear D gene. CDR3 length equals 14 residues. Looked up from germline, CDR1 is SNHLY and CDR2 is FYNNEI. V gave up 3 bases and J gave up 4 bases, with 13 bases separating them. The CDR3 spells CASSDYNSFYEQYF. CDR3 sequence (DNA): TGTGCCAGCAGTGACTACAACTCCTTTTACGAGCAGTACTTC.

This clonotype was detected a few times. The CDR3 coding sequence is TGTGCCAGCGCCGGGAGGGGTGAGCAGTTCTTC. As protein: CASAGRGEQFF. The chain employs TRBV7-9 and TRBJ2-1; 8 bases agree with TRBD2. This CDR3 has 11 residues. Trimming at V came to 8 bases and at J to 9 bases, leaving 3 bases not matched to a gene. The V gene's germline CDR1 is SEHNR and CDR2 FQNEAQ (reference sequence).

This clonotype has more than one count but fewer than ten. This rearrangement joins TRBV27 to TRBJ2-7, with D perhaps TRBD1 or TRBD2 (5 bases each). The V and J ends lost 5 bases and 4 bases respectively, with 21 bases between them. The CDR3 sequence is 16 residues long. Germline V gives CDR1 MNHEY, CDR2 SMNVEV (reference sequence). This CDR3 reads CASSTGTAVPRYEQYF. In DNA form, the CDR3 reads TGTGCCAGCAGTACGGGGACCGCCGTCCCGCGATACGAGCAGTACTTC.

This clonotype was seen a handful of times. The rearrangement joins TRBV6-5 to TRBJ2-1, with 12 nucleotides matching TRBD2. The CDR3 spans 17 residues. The V gene's germline CDR1 is MNHEY and CDR2 SVGAGI. Germline trimming cut 1 base from V and 2 bases from J; bases unmatched to any gene: 3. The CDR3 is CASSYYRLAGAYNEQFF. In nucleotides, the CDR3 is TGTGCCAGCAGTTACTATCGACTAGCGGGAGCCTACAATGAGCAGTTCTTC.

The rearrangement joins TRBV6-2 or TRBV6-3 to TRBJ2-7; 9 bases agree with TRBD1. CDR1 is MNHEY and CDR2 is SVGEGT in the germline V gene. Trimming removed 7 bases from V and 1 base from J; junction bases left unmatched: 5. CDR3 size: 14 residues. CDR3 amino acids: CASILGTGSYEQYF. The CDR3 region has the DNA TGTGCCAGCATCTTAGGGACAGGGTCCTACGAGCAGTACTTC.

The table lists this clonotype with a few counts. This chain uses TRBV20-1 with TRBJ2-7, with D perhaps matching TRBD2 (5 bases). This CDR3 spans 13 amino acids. Trimming took 1 base from V and 6 from J, leaving 13 bases between them. CDR1 and CDR2 (germline): DFQATT, SNEGSKA (reference sequence). This chain's CDR3 is CSARGGAHSEQYF. CDR3 DNA sequence: TGCAGTGCTAGAGGGGGAGCCCATAGCGAGCAGTACTTC.

The chain combines TRBV29-1 with TRBJ1-1, with D tentatively TRBD1 (6 bases). CDR1 is SQVTM and CDR2 is ANQGSEA in the germline V gene. With 6 bases removed from V and 8 bases from J, the gap between germline ends came to 10 bases. This CDR3 region has 10 residues. The CDR3 nucleotides are TGCAGCGTCGGGACACCAGAAGCTTTCTTT. Its translation is CSVGTPEAFF.

The rearrangement uses TRBV10-2 and TRBJ2-7, with D perhaps given as TRBD1 or TRBD2 (6 bases each). With 4 bases removed from V and 6 bases from J, the gap between germline ends came to 13 bases. The CDR3 has 13 residues. In germline, CDR1 is WSHSY, CDR2 SAAADI. The CDR3 DNA sequence: TGCGCCAGCAGTGCAGGGGAGGATTTCGAGCAGTACTTC. Residues: CASSAGEDFEQYF.

V gene TRBV20-1 combines with J gene TRBJ1-1; weak D call: TRBD1 (6 bases). Deletions cut 6 bases from V and 3 bases from J, with 14 bases between. The CDR3 consists of 13 residues. Germline lookup yields CDR1 DFQATT and CDR2 SNEGSKA (reference sequence). For the CDR3, the DNA is TGCAGTGCCCTCAGGGGAACTGACACTGAAGCTTTCTTT. The encoded protein is CSALRGTDTEAFF.

A few counts support this clonotype. This chain links TRBV2 with TRBJ1-5, with TRBD1 identical over 8 bases. The CDR3 has 15 amino acids. Trimming cost V 1 base and J 5 bases; bases outside gene matches: 4. CDR1 and CDR2 (germline): SNHLY, FYNNEI. CDR3: CASSEVQGAYQPQHF. CDR3 nucleotides: TGTGCCAGCAGTGAAGTCCAGGGGGCGTATCAGCCCCAGCATTTT.

V usage is TRBV7-9 and J usage is TRBJ2-5; tentatively, D is TRBD2 (6 bases). This CDR3 has 16 residues. The germline V gene encodes CDR1 SEHNR and CDR2 FQNEAQ (reference sequence). V shed 5 bases and J shed 5 bases, with 21 bases lying between them. CDR3 in amino acids: CASSNRDHRRGETQYF. For the CDR3, the DNA is TGTGCCAGCAGCAACCGGGACCACCGACGGGGGGAGACCCAGTACTTC.

The chain links TRBV25-1 to TRBJ1-6; a possible D gene is TRBD1 (6 bases). The CDR3 spans 14 residues. Germline V gene data show CDR1 as MGHDK and CDR2 as SYGVNS. V lost 1 base, J lost 7 bases, and 8 bases lay in between. The CDR3 reads CASSESRGNSPLHF. In DNA, the CDR3 is TGTGCCAGCAGTGAATCTAGGGGGAATTCACCCCTCCACTTT. Combining the CDR3 with reference TRBV25-1 and TRBJ1-6 gives the whole variable domain EADIYQTPRYLVIGTGKKITLECSQTMGHDKMYWYQQDPGMELHLIHYSYGVNSTEKGDLSSESTVSRIRTEHFPLTLESARPSHTSQYLCASSESRGNSPLHFGNGTRLTVT.

This CDR3 reads CSVETGPGAFF. The CDR3 nucleotides read TGCAGCGTTGAAACAGGGCCGGGAGCTTTCTTT. The chain joins TRBV29-1 to TRBJ1-1, with D perhaps matching TRBD1 (6 bases). In germline, CDR1 is SQVTM, CDR2 ANQGSEA. The CDR3 is 11 residues long. The V and J ends lost 2 bases and 10 bases respectively, with 11 bases between them.

This clonotype was counted between two and nine times. This chain connects TRBV27 to TRBJ2-5; no definite D call. This CDR3 is 13 amino acids long. Trimming pared 6 bases from V and 5 bases from J, leaving 13 bases between. Looked up from germline, CDR1 is MNHEY and CDR2 is SMNVEV (reference sequence). The CDR3 region is CASRGSEGETQYF. DNA of the CDR3: TGTGCCAGCAGGGGCTCCGAAGGGGAGACCCAGTACTTC.

This clonotype was seen many times. DNA for the CDR3: TGTGCCAGCAGAACAGGGGGCTCTGGGGCCAACGTCCTGACTTTC. It encodes CASRTGGSGANVLTF. This sequence joins TRBV28 and TRBJ2-6; 8 nucleotides line up with TRBD1. CDR1 is MDHEN and CDR2 is SYDVKM in the germline V gene. V dropped 6 bases and J dropped 0; count of bases not matched to a gene: 1. The CDR3 spans 15 residues.

The V gene is TRBV29-1, the J gene TRBJ2-1; no clear D gene. V was pared by 5 bases and J by 4 bases, with 6 bases between. The CDR3 is made up of 11 amino acids. Germline V gene data show CDR1 as SQVTM and CDR2 as ANQGSEA. The chain's CDR3 is CSVSQYNEQFF. The CDR3 DNA follows: TGCAGCGTTAGCCAATACAATGAGCAGTTCTTC.